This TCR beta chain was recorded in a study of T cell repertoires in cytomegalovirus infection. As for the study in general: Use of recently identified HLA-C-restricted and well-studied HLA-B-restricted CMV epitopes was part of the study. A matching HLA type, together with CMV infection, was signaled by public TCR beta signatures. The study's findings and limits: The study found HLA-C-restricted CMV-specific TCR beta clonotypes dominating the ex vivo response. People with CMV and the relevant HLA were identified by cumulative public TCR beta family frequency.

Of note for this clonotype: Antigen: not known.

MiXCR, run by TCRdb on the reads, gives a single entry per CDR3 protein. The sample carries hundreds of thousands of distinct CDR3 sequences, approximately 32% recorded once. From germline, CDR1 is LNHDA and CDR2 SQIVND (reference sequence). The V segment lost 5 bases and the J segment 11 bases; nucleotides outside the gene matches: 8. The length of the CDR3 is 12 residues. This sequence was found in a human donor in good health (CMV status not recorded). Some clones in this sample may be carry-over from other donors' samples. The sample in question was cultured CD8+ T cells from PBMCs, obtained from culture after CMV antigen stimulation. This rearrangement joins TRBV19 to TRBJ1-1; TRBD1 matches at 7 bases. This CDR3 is CASSVGTVVAFF. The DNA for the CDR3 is TGTGCCAGTAGTGTCGGGACAGTTGTGGCTTTCTTT.